What follows are 7 T cell receptor beta chains derived from one specimen sequenced in a study of blood T cell repertoires in COVID-19. Repertoires were generated with immunoSEQ multiplex PCR, while TCRdb's copy carries only in-frame clones and drops some. Of roughly 60,000 clones listed, about 85% were seen once; the top ten hold approximately 3.4%. Source material: peripheral blood. Receptors originate from an elderly woman with acute or convalescent COVID-19.

CDR3 sequence reads: CASSLGEGYEQFF. The CDR3 coding sequence is TGTGCCAGCAGCTTGGGGGAGGGTTATGAGCAGTTCTTC. The V gene is TRBV5-8, the J gene TRBJ2-1; 7 bases are a match to TRBD2. CDR1 is SGHTS and CDR2 is YDEGEE in the germline V gene. With V trimmed by 0 bases and J by 8 bases, 2 bases remained unmatched. The CDR3 covers 13 residues.

This clone has a single count. The chain recombines TRBV6-5 with TRBJ1-6, with no clear D. From germline, CDR1 is MNHEY and CDR2 SVGAGI. The CDR3 runs to 13 residues. Trimming removed 11 bases at V and 10 bases at J, with 18 bases between. CDR3 residues: CAGATARESPLHF. The CDR3 coding sequence is TGTGCCGGCGCAACCGCACGGGAATCACCCCTCCACTTT.

The V gene is TRBV7-9, the J gene TRBJ1-1; D might be TRBD1 (6 bases). Trimming took 1 base from V and 6 from J, leaving 12 bases between them. This CDR3 is built from 14 residues. CDR1 SEHNR and CDR2 FQNEAQ come from the germline V gene (reference sequence). CDR3 sequence: CASSLVRGWSEAFF. For the CDR3, the DNA is TGTGCCAGCAGCTTAGTAAGGGGGTGGTCTGAAGCTTTCTTT. The variable domain in full, completed from reference TRBV7-9 and TRBJ1-1, reads DTGVSQNPRHKITKRGQNVTFRCDPISEHNRLYWYRQTLGQGPEFLTYFQNEAQLEKSRLLSDRFSAERPKGSFSTLEIQRTEQGDSAMYLCASSLVRGWSEAFFGQGTRLTVV.

The chain uses TRBV3-1 (or the pseudogene TRBV3-2) and TRBJ2-7; no definite D call. Germline V CDR1 and CDR2: LGHDT, YNNKEL (reference sequence). V was pared by 4 bases and J by 4 bases, with 8 bases between. The CDR3 length is 12 residues. CDR3 residues: CASSPHSYEQYF. CDR3 sequence (DNA): TGTGCCAGCAGCCCTCACTCATACGAGCAGTACTTC.

The genes are TRBV7-9 and TRBJ2-3; 16 nucleotides agree with TRBD2. Germline trimming cut 7 bases from V and 2 bases from J; bases unmatched to any gene: 12. Germline V gene data show CDR1 as SEHNR and CDR2 as FQNEAQ (reference sequence). The CDR3 consists of 19 residues. In DNA, the CDR3 is TGTGCCAGCACCACTCCGGGACTAGCGGGGGGGCCGCCCACAGATACGCAGTATTTT. Encoded protein: CASTTPGLAGGPPTDTQYF.

This clone was observed a handful of times. The genes are TRBV6-1 and TRBJ1-2, with 10 bases aligning to TRBD1. Trimming cost V 3 bases and J 4 bases; bases outside gene matches: 5. Germline assignment: CDR1 MNHNS and CDR2 SASEGT. CDR3 length: 15 residues. Written as DNA, the CDR3 is TGTGCCAGCAGTGATCGGGACAGGGGATCCTATGGCTACACCTTC. It translates to CASSDRDRGSYGYTF.

This chain links TRBV27 with TRBJ2-1; TRBD2 agrees at 11 bases. From germline, CDR1 is MNHEY and CDR2 SMNVEV (reference sequence). V lost 6 bases, J lost 5 bases, and 9 bases stayed unmatched. CDR3 length: 16 residues. For the CDR3, the DNA is TGTGCCAGCAGGCCGTTACTAGCGGGGGAAAACAATGAGCAGTTCTTC. Protein sequence: CASRPLLAGENNEQFF.